These 18 T cell receptor beta chains were all obtained from the same sample, sequenced in a study of T cells after yellow fever vaccination. TCRdb recomputed calls from the 5' RACE reads with MiXCR, one row per CDR3 protein. The data contain some 400,000 distinct CDR3 sequences, 6.2% of them singletons. The sample consisted of PBMCs, taken 5 days after the yellow fever booster vaccination. These TCRs come from a man aged 25 to 40 who received the YFV17D yellow fever vaccine.

The J gene is TRBJ2-1, the V gene TRBV12-3 or TRBV12-4; 9 positions match TRBD2. The CDR3 contains 14 residues. The V and J ends lost 7 bases and 6 bases, in that order; junction bases with no gene match: 7. The CDR3 DNA reads as TGTGCCAGCACCATAGCGGGAGTGATCAATGAGCAGTTCTTC. Encoded protein: CASTIAGVINEQFF.

This clonotype was counted a few times. V usage is TRBV5-1 and J usage is TRBJ2-7; D might be TRBD1 (6 bases). Germline V gene lookup returns CDR1 SGHRS and CDR2 YFSETQ. The CDR3 contains 14 residues. The V and J ends lost 0 bases and 5 bases respectively, with 12 bases between them. CDR3 sequence: CASSLDGQTHEQYF. CDR3 in DNA: TGCGCCAGCAGCTTGGACGGACAGACCCACGAGCAGTACTTC.

This clonotype showed up just a few times. The rearrangement joins TRBV28 to TRBJ2-4; TRBD2 agrees at 8 bases. V lost 7 bases to trimming and J lost 1 base; unmatched junction nucleotides: 6. The germline CDR1 and CDR2 sequences are MDHEN and SYDVKM. This CDR3 spans 15 amino acids. The DNA for the CDR3 is TGTGCCAGCAAGCGAGCGGGAGTCGCCAAAAACATTCAGTACTTC. Protein: CASKRAGVAKNIQYF.

The V and J genes are TRBV9 and TRBJ2-1, with TRBD1 as a possible D gene (6 bases). V dropped 0 bases and J dropped 7 bases, with 14 bases sitting between them. The CDR3 is 15 residues long. Germline V gives CDR1 SGDLS, CDR2 YYNGEE. CDR3 sequence reads: CASSVVPGRGNEQFF. CDR3 in DNA: TGTGCCAGCAGCGTAGTTCCGGGTAGGGGGAATGAGCAGTTCTTC.

This chain joins TRBV20-1 and TRBJ1-1, with 7 bases identical to TRBD1. The CDR3 consists of 13 residues. J was trimmed by 1 base and V by 6 bases; bases with no gene match: 5. Germline CDR1 reads DFQATT; CDR2 reads SNEGSKA (reference sequence). The CDR3 here is CSATGQQNTEAFF. The CDR3 DNA follows: TGCAGTGCCACGGGACAGCAGAACACTGAAGCTTTCTTT.

This clonotype was counted a few times. The J gene is TRBJ2-6, the V gene TRBV27, with D perhaps given as TRBD1 or TRBD2 (5 bases each). The length of the CDR3 is 19 residues. Between the trimmed V and J ends, which lost 5 bases and 3 bases, there was a span of 23 bases. CDR1 is MNHEY, CDR2 SMNVEV, per germline (reference sequence). The CDR3, as DNA: TGTGCCAGCAGTCCCTCCGGGACCAGCGGTTATGTTGGGGCCAACGTCCTGACTTTC. Translation: CASSPSGTSGYVGANVLTF.

This CDR3 is CASSLGSGVYTGELFF. The CDR3 coding sequence is TGCGCCAGCAGCCTTGGGTCAGGGGTCTACACCGGGGAGCTGTTTTTT. The chain is built from TRBV5-1 and TRBJ2-2, with D possibly matching TRBD1 (6 bases). Germline V gene lookup returns CDR1 SGHRS and CDR2 YFSETQ. CDR3 length: 16 amino acids. Trimming pared 4 bases from V and 3 bases from J, leaving 16 bases between.

This clonotype turned up a few times. V gene TRBV15 combines with J gene TRBJ2-1; D remains ambiguous. Deletions cut 3 bases from V and 7 bases from J, with 19 bases between. Germline V gives CDR1 LNHNV, CDR2 YYDKDF (reference sequence). This CDR3 has 16 residues. Here the CDR3 DNA reads TGTGCCACCAGCAGCCAACGGTCTAGAAGGTCGAATGAGCAGTTCTTC. This translates into CATSSQRSRRSNEQFF.

This clonotype was counted between two and nine times. The chain uses TRBV20-1 and TRBJ2-3, with 10 positions matching TRBD2. V dropped 6 bases and J dropped 4; count of bases not matched to a gene: 10. Germline CDR1 is DFQATT and CDR2 is SNEGSKA (reference sequence). The CDR3 is 15 residues long. This chain's CDR3 is CSATGSGRNPDTQYF. The CDR3 coding sequence is TGCAGTGCCACCGGTAGCGGGAGGAACCCAGATACGCAGTATTTT.

The V call is TRBV6-5, the J call TRBJ1-4; the D gene is possibly TRBD1 (6 bases). Trimming cost V 5 bases and J 6 bases, with 16 bases left between them. The V gene's germline CDR1 is MNHEY and CDR2 SVGAGI. CDR3 length equals 15 residues. This chain's CDR3 is CASSNVRGADEKLFF. The CDR3 region has the DNA TGTGCCAGCAGTAACGTCCGGGGGGCAGATGAAAAACTGTTTTTT.

This clonotype was recorded at least ten times. The chain carries TRBV12-3 or TRBV12-4 and TRBJ1-5; D possibly corresponds to TRBD1 (5 bases). V was pared by 8 bases and J by 1 base, with 12 bases between. This CDR3 contains 14 residues. DNA for the CDR3: TGTGCCAGCTCCCGTGGGGGAAGCAATCAGCCCCAGCATTTT. Protein: CASSRGGSNQPQHF.

This clonotype was counted many times. J is TRBJ2-5 and V is TRBV29-1, with a possible D match to TRBD2 (6 bases). Germline V lookup: CDR1 SQVTM, CDR2 ANQGSEA. The CDR3 consists of 12 residues. The V and J ends lost 1 base and 5 bases respectively, with 8 bases between them. The CDR3 loop reads CSVEGGVETQYF. CDR3 coding DNA: TGCAGCGTTGAAGGGGGGGTGGAGACCCAGTACTTC.

In its sample, this clonotype was seen many times. The V and J genes are TRBV10-3 and TRBJ2-5, with 12 bases aligning to TRBD2. The CDR3 loop spans 13 amino acids. In germline, CDR1 is ENHRY, CDR2 SYGVKD. V shed 11 bases and J 2 bases; nucleotides not matched to a gene: 3. In DNA form, the CDR3 reads TGTGCCTCCGGACTAGCGGGACAAGAGACCCAGTACTTC. Amino acid sequence: CASGLAGQETQYF.

This clonotype has only a few counts. V usage is TRBV6-1 and J usage is TRBJ2-7, with D maybe TRBD2 (5 bases). CDR1 is MNHNS and CDR2 is SASEGT in the germline V gene. Trimming took off 6 bases at V and 3 bases at J, with 15 bases between the two ends. This CDR3 is built from 14 residues. The CDR3 DNA sequence: TGTGCCAGCAGGTCCCCCGGAGGTTTCTACGAGCAGTACTTC. Protein: CASRSPGGFYEQYF.

There are a few counts of this clonotype. The J gene is TRBJ2-1, the V gene TRBV29-1, with 7 bases identical to TRBD1. CDR3 size: 12 residues. Per the germline V gene, CDR1 is SQVTM and CDR2 is ANQGSEA. J lost 5 bases, V lost 8 bases, and 6 bases had no gene match. Here the CDR3 reads CSIPGQNNEQFF. DNA of the CDR3: TGCAGCATACCGGGACAGAACAATGAGCAGTTCTTC.

This clonotype has a handful of counts. The chain carries TRBV29-1 and TRBJ2-3, with 8 bases that match TRBD2. V was clipped by 4 bases and J by 2 bases; unmatched bases: 11. This CDR3 comprises 16 residues. Germline CDR1 is SQVTM and CDR2 is ANQGSEA. The CDR3 bases are TGCAGCGTTGTAGCCATCAAGCGGGGGCCCACAGATACGCAGTATTTT. It encodes CSVVAIKRGPTDTQYF.

Comment on this clonotype: At one end the junction does not follow the germline gene, possibly because of a read error. The V call is TRBV7-2, the J call TRBJ2-5; D remains unclear. The CDR3 runs 11 residues. Germline assignment: CDR1 SGHTA and CDR2 FQGNSA. For the CDR3, the DNA is TGTGCCAGCAGCTCCTCAGAGATCCAGTACTTC. Amino acid sequence: CASSSSEIQYF.

The chain has TRBV12-3 or TRBV12-4 and TRBJ2-3; TRBD1 agrees at 10 bases. The CDR3 has 15 residues. V lost 6 bases to trimming and J lost 2 bases; unmatched junction nucleotides: 5. CDR3 nucleotides: TGTGCCAGCAGCTCGGGACAGGGGAACACAGATACGCAGTATTTT. Translating gives CASSSGQGNTDTQYF.